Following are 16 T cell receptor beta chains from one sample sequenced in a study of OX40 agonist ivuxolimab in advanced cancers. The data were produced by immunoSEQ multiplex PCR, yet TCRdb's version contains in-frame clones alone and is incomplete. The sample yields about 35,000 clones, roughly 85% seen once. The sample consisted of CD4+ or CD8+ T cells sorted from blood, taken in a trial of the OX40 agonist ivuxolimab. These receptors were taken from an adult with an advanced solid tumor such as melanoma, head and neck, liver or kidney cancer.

In DNA, the CDR3 is TGTGCCAGCAGCTTACTTGCGGGGAATGAGCAGTTCTTC. Its translation: CASSLLAGNEQFF. The chain recombines TRBV5-4 with TRBJ2-1; a possible D gene is TRBD2 (6 bases). The CDR3 has 13 amino acids. Looked up from germline, CDR1 is SGHNT and CDR2 is YYREEE (reference sequence). Trimming stripped 2 bases from V and 7 bases from J, with 10 bases between.

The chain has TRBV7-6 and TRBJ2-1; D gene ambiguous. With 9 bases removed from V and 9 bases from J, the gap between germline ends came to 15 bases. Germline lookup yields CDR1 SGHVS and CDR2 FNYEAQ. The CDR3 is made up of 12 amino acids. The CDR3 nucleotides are TGTGCCAGTAGTTTGGGGTCTGCTGAGCAGTTCTTC. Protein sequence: CASSLGSAEQFF. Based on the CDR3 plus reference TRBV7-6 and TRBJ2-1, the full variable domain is GAGVSQSPRYKVTKRGQDVALRCDPISGHVSLYWYRQALGQGPEFLTYFNYEAQQDKSGLPNDRFSAERPEGSISTLTIQRTEQRDSAMYRCASSLGSAEQFFGPGTRLTVL.

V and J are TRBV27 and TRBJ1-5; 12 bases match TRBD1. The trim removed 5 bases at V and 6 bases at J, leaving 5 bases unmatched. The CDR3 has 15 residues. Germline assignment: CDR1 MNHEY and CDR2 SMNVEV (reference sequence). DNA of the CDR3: TGTGCCAGCAGTACTGGGACAGGGGGCGGTCAGCCCCAGCATTTT. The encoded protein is CASSTGTGGGQPQHF.

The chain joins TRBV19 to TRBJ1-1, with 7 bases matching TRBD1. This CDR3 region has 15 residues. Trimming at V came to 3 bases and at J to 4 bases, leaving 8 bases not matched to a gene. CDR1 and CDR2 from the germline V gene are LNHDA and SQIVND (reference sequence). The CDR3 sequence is CASSILQGSSTEAFF. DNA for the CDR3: TGTGCCAGTAGTATCCTACAGGGGTCGAGCACTGAAGCTTTCTTT.

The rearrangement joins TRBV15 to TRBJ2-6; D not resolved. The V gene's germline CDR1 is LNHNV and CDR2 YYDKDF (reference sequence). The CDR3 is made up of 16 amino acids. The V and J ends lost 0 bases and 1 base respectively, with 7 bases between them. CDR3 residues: CATSREGGSGANVLTF. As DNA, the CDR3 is TGTGCCACCAGCAGAGAAGGTGGGTCTGGGGCCAACGTCCTGACTTTC.

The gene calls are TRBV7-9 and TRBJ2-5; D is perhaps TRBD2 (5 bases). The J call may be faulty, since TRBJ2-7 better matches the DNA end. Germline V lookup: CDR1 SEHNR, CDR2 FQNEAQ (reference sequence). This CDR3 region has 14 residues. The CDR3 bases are TGTGCCAGCAGCCCGAGAGGGAGCTCCTACGAGCAGTACTTC. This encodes CASSPRGSSYEQYF.

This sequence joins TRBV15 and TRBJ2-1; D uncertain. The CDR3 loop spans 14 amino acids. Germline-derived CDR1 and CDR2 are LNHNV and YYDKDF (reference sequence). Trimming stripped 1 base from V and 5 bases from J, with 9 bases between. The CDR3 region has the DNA TGTGCCACCAGCAGAGCCTATCTCGACAATGAGCAGTTCTTC. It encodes CATSRAYLDNEQFF.

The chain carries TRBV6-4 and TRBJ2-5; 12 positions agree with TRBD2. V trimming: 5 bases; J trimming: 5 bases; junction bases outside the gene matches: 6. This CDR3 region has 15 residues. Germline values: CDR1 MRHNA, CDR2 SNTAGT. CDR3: CASSTTSGGGETQYF. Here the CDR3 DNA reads TGTGCCAGCAGTACGACTAGCGGGGGAGGGGAGACCCAGTACTTC.

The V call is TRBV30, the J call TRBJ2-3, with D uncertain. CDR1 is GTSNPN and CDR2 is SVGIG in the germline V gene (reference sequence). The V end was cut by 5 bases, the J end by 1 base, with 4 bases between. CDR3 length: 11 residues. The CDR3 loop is CAWHGTDTQYF. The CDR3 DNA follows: TGTGCCTGGCATGGCACAGATACGCAGTATTTT.

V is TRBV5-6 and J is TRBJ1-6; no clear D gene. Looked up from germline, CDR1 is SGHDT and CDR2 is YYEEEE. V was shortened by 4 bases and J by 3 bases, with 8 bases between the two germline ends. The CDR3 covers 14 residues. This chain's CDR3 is CASSLDLYNSPLHF. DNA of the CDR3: TGTGCCAGCAGCCTGGACCTCTATAATTCACCCCTCCACTTT.

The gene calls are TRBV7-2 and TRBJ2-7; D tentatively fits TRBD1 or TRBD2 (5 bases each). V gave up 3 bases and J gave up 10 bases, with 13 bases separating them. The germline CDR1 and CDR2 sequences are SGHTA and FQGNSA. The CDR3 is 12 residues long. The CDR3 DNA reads TGTGCCAGCAGCTTCGGGGACCCCCGCCAGTACTTC. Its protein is CASSFGDPRQYF.

CDR3 in amino acids: CASRWGTGELFF. The CDR3 region has the DNA TGCGCCAGCAGATGGGGAACCGGGGAGCTGTTTTTT. V usage is TRBV5-1 and J usage is TRBJ2-2; D uncertain. V was shortened by 5 bases and J by 5 bases, with 7 bases between the two germline ends. CDR1 is SGHRS and CDR2 is YFSETQ in the germline V gene. CDR3 size: 12 residues.

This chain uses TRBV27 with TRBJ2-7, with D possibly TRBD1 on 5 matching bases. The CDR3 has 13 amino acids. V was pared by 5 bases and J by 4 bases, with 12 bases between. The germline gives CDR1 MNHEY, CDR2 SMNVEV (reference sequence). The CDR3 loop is CASSLAQGYEQYF. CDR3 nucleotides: TGTGCCAGCAGTCTCGCGCAGGGATACGAGCAGTACTTC.

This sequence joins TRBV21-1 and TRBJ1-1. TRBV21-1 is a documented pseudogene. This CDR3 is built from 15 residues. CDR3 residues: CASSKVWYLNTEAFF. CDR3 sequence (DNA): TGTGCCAGCAGCAAAGTATGGTATCTGAACACTGAAGCTTTCTTT.

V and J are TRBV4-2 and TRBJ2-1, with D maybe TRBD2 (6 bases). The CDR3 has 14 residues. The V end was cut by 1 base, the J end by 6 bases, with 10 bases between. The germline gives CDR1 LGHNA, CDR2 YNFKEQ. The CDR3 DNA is TGTGCCAGCAGCCAAGTCGGGGGATTCAATGAGCAGTTCTTC. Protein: CASSQVGGFNEQFF.

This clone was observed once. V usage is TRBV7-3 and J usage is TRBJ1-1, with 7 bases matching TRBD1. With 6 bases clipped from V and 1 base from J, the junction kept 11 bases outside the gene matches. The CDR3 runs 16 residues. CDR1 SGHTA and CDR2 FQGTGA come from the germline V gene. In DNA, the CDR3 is TGTGCCAGCAGGACGACAGGGTTTGACGCGAACACTGAAGCTTTCTTT. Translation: CASRTTGFDANTEAFF.